The 3 T cell receptor beta chains in this list originate from one sample, sequenced in a study of cytomegalovirus exposure and HLA in healthy donors. The study ran its PCR with 60 Vbeta and 13 Jbeta primers. Here immunoSEQ multiplex PCR was the method, and the copy in TCRdb shows in-frame clones only, minus some. The data show about 60,000 clones, with about 72% seen just once and approximately 3.5% held by the top ten. The sample taken for sequencing was PBMCs. These receptors came from a middle-aged woman in good health and CMV-seropositive.

The genes are TRBV19 and TRBJ2-7; 14 nucleotides agree with TRBD2. This CDR3 spans 17 amino acids. Germline lookup yields CDR1 LNHDA and CDR2 SQIVND (reference sequence). With V trimmed by 5 bases and J by 0 bases, 6 bases remained unmatched. The CDR3 region has the DNA TGTGCCAGTAGTCGGACTAGCGGGGGGTCCTACTCCTACGAGCAGTACTTC. Translated, it gives CASSRTSGGSYSYEQYF.

This clone came up a few times. V and J are TRBV29-1 and TRBJ2-5; the match to TRBD1 covers 10 bases. This CDR3 has 16 amino acids. Germline CDR1 is SQVTM and CDR2 is ANQGSEA. V dropped 3 bases and J dropped 1; count of bases not matched to a gene: 8. The CDR3 spells CSVDGVRDRGQETQYF. DNA for the CDR3: TGCAGCGTTGATGGGGTCCGGGACAGGGGCCAAGAGACCCAGTACTTC.

The chain employs TRBV6-5 and TRBJ1-2; the match to TRBD1 covers 8 bases. The CDR3 sequence is 14 residues long. Germline CDR1 and CDR2: MNHEY and SVGAGI. After removal of 4 bases from V and 6 bases from J, the junction contained 7 bases not matched to a gene. The CDR3 coding sequence is TGTGCCAGCAGTTCAGGGGGCGGCGGGGATGGCTACACCTTC. This sequence encodes CASSSGGGGDGYTF.